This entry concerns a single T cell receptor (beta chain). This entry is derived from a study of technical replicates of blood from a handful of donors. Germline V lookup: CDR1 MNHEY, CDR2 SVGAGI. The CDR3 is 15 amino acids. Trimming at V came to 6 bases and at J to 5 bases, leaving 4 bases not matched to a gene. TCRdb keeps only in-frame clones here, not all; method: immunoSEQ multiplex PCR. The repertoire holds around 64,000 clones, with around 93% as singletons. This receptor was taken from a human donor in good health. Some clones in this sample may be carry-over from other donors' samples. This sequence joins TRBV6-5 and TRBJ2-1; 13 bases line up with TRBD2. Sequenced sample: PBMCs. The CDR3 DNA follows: TGTGCCAGCAGCCGACTAGCGGGAGGAGACAATGAGCAGTTCTTC. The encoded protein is CASSRLAGGDNEQFF.